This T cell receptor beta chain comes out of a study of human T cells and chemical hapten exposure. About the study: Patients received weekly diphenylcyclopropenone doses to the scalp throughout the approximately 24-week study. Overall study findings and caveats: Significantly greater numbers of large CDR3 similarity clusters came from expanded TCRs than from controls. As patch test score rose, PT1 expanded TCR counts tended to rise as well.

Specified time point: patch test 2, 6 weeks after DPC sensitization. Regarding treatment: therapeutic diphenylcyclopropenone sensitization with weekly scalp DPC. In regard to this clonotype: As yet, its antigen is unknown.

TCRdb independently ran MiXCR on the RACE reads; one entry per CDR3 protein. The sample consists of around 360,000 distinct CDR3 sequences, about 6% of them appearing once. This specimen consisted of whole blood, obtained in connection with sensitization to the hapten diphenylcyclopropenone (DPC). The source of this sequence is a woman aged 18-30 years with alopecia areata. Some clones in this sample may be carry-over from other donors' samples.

CDR3: CASSQPREGRTEAFF. The DNA for the CDR3 is TGTGCCAGCAGCCAACCGCGGGAGGGGCGGACTGAAGCTTTCTTT. The V gene is TRBV14, the J gene TRBJ1-1, with D possibly TRBD1 on 5 matching bases. V lost 2 bases and J lost 5, with 15 bases in between. CDR1 and CDR2 from the germline V gene are SGHDN and FVKESK. This CDR3 spans 15 amino acids.